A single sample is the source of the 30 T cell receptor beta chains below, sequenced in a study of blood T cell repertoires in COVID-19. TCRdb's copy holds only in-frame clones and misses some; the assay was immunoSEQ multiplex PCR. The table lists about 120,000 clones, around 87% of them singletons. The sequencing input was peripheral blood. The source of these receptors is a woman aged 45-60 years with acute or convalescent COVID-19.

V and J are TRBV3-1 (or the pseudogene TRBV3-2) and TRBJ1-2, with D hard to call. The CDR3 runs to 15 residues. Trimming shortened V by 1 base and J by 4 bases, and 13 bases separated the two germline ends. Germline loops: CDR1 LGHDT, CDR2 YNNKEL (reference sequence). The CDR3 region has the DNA TGTGCCAGCAGCCAAGGTTCGGTGCGAGGCTATGGCTACACCTTC. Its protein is CASSQGSVRGYGYTF.

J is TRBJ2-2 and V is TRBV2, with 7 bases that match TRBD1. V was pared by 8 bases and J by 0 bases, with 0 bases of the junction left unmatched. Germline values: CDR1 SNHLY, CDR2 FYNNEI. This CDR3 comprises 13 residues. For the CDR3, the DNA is TGTGCCAGCGGGACAGCGAACACCGGGGAGCTGTTTTTT. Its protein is CASGTANTGELFF.

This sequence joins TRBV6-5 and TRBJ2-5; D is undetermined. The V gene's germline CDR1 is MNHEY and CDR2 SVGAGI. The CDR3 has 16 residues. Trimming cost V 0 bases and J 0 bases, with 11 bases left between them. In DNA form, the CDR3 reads TGTGCCAGCAGTTACTCGTTCGGTCCATACCAAGAGACCCAGTACTTC. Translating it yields CASSYSFGPYQETQYF.

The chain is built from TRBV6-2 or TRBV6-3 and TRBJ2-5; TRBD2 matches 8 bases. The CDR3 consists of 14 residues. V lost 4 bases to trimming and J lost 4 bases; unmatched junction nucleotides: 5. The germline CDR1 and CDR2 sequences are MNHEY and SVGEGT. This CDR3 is CASSWAGGPETQYF. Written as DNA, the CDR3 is TGTGCCAGCAGTTGGGCGGGGGGCCCAGAGACCCAGTACTTC.

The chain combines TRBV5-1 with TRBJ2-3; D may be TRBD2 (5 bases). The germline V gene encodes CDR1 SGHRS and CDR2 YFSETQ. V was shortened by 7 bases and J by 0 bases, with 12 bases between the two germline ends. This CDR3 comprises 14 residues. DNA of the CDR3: TGCGCCAGCGGGAGAGAGCCGAGCACAGATACGCAGTATTTT. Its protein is CASGREPSTDTQYF.

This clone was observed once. The CDR3 reads CASSLYRGRSNTGELFF. Written as DNA, the CDR3 is TGTGCCAGCAGTTTATACAGGGGCCGCTCAAACACCGGGGAGCTGTTTTTT. The chain has TRBV28 and TRBJ2-2; 7 nucleotides match TRBD1. Germline CDR1 and CDR2: MDHEN and SYDVKM. This CDR3 has 17 residues. The J segment lost 2 bases and the V segment lost 1 base, leaving 7 bases of the junction unmatched.

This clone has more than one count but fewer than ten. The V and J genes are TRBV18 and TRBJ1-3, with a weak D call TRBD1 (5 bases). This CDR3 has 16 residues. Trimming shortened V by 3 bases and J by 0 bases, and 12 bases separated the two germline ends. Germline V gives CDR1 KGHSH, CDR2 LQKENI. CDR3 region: CASSPTFDSSGNTIYF. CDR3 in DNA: TGTGCCAGCTCACCGACTTTCGACAGCTCTGGAAACACCATATATTTT.

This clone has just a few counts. In DNA, the CDR3 is TGTGCCAGTTCTTACAGCTTAGGCTACACCTTC. As protein: CASSYSLGYTF. The rearrangement links TRBV19 to TRBJ1-2, with D hard to call. The length of the CDR3 is 11 residues. Germline CDR1 and CDR2: LNHDA and SQIVND (reference sequence). V lost 8 bases and J lost 8, with 12 bases in between.

CDR3 residues: CASSIVAGKNQPQHF. CDR3 in DNA: TGTGCCAGTAGTATCGTGGCAGGGAAGAATCAGCCCCAGCATTTT. The chain uses TRBV19 and TRBJ1-5, with TRBD1 as a possible D gene (5 bases). Germline V gene sequence: CDR1 LNHDA, CDR2 SQIVND (reference sequence). The V gene lost 3 bases and the J gene lost 4 bases, with 13 bases spanning the gap. The CDR3 loop spans 15 amino acids.

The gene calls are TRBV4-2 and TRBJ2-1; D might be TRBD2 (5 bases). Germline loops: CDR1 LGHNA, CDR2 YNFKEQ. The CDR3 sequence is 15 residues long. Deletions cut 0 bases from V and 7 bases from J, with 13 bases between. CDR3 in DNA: TGTGCCAGCAGCCAAGACGGGGAGAGTTGTAATGAGCAGTTCTTC. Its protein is CASSQDGESCNEQFF.

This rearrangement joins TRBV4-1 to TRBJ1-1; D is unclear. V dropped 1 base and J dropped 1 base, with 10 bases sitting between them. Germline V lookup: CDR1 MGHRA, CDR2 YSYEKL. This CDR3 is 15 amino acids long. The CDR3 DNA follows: TGCGCCAGCAGCCAAGGGTCAGGTGGGAACACTGAAGCTTTCTTT. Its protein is CASSQGSGGNTEAFF.

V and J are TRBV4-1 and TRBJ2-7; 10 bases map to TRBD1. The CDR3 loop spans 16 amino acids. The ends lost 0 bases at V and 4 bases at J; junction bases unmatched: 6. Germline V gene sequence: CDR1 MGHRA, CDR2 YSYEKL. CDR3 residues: CASSQDPGTGDYEQYF. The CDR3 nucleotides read TGCGCCAGCAGCCAAGATCCCGGGACAGGGGATTACGAGCAGTACTTC.

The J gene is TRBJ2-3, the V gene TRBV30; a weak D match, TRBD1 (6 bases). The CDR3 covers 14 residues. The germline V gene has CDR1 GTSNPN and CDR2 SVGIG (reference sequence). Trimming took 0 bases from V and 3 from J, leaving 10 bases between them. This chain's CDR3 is CAWSVLQGTDTQYF. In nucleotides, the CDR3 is TGTGCCTGGAGTGTACTACAGGGTACAGATACGCAGTATTTT.

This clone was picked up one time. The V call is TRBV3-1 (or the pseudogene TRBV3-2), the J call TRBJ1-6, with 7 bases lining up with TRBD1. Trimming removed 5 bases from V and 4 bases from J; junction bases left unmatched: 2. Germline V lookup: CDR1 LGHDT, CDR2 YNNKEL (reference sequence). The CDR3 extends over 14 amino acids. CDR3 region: CASSGTAYNSPLHF. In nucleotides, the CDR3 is TGTGCCAGCAGCGGGACAGCTTATAATTCACCCCTCCACTTT.

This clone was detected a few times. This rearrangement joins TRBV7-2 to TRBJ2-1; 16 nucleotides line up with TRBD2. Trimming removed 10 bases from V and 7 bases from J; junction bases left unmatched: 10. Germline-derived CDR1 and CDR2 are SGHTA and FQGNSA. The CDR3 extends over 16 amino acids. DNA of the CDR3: TGTGCCACCGGGACTAGCGGGGGGGCATGGATGAATGAGCAGTTCTTC. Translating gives CATGTSGGAWMNEQFF.

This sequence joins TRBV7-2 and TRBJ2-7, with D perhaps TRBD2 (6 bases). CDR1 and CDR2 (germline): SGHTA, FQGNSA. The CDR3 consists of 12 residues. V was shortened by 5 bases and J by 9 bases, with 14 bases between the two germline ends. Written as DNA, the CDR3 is TGTGCCAGCAGCCCAGACGGGGGAGGGCAGTACTTC. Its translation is CASSPDGGGQYF. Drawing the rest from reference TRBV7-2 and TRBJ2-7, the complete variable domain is GAGVSQSPSNKVTEKGKDVELRCDPISGHTALYWYRQSLGQGLEFLIYFQGNSAPDKSGLPSDRFSAERTGGSVSTLTIQRTQQEDSAVYLCASSPDGGGQYFGPGTRLTVT.

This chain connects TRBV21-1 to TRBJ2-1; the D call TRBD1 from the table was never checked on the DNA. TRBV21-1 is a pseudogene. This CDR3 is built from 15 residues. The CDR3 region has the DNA TGTGCCAGCAGCAAAGAAGGGACAGCCTACAATGAGCAGTTCTTC. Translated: CASSKEGTAYNEQFF.

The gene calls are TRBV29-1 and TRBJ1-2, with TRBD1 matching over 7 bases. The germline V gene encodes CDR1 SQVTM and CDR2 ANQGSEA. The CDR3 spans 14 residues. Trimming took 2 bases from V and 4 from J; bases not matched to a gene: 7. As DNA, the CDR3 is TGCAGCGTTGAAACCTCCGGGACAGCCTATGGCTACACCTTC. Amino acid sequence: CSVETSGTAYGYTF. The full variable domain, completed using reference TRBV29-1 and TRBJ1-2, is SAVISQKPSRDICQRGTSLTIQCQVDSQVTMMFWYRQQPGQSLTLIATANQGSEATYESGFVIDKFPISRPNLTFSTLTVSNMSPEDSSIYLCSVETSGTAYGYTFGSGTRLTVV.

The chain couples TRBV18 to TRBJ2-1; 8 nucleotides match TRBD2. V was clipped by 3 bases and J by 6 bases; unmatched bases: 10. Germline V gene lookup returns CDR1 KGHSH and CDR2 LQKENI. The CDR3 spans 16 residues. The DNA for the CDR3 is TGTGCCAGCTCACCTCCGCAGCGGGGGCTTACCAATGAGCAGTTCTTC. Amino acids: CASSPPQRGLTNEQFF.

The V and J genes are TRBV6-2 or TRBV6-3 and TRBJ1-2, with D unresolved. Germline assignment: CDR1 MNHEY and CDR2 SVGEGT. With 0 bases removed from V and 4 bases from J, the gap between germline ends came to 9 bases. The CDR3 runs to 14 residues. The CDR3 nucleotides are TGTGCCAGCAGTTACTCCGGAGAATCCTATGGCTACACCTTC. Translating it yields CASSYSGESYGYTF.

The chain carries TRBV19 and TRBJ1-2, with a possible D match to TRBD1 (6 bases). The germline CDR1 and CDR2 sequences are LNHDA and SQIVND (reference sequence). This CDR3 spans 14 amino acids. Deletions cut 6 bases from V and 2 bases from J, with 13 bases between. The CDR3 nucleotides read TGTGCCAGTAGCCCAGGACAGAGGAACTATGGCTACACCTTC. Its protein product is CASSPGQRNYGYTF. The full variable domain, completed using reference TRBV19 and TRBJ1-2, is DGGITQSPKYLFRKEGQNVTLSCEQNLNHDAMYWYRQDPGQGLRLIYYSQIVNDFQKGDIAEGYSVSREKKESFPLTVTSAQKNPTAFYLCASSPGQRNYGYTFGSGTRLTVV.

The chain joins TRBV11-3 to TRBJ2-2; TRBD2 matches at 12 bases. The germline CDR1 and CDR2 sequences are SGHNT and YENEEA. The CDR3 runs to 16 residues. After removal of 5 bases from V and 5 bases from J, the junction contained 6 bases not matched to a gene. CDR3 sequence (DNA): TGTGCCAGCAGCCCTAGACTAGCGGGAGCGACCGGGGAGCTGTTTTTT. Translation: CASSPRLAGATGELFF.

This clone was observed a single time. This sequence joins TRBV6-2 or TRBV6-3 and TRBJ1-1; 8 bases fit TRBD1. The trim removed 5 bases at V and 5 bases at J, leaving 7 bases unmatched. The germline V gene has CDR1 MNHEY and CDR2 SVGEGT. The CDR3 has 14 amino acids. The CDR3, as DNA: TGTGCCAGCAGTCGCGCAGGGGGCGGGACTGAAGCTTTCTTT. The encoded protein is CASSRAGGGTEAFF.

The CDR3 reads CAISVKGQGVTEAFF. The DNA for the CDR3 is TGTGCCATCAGCGTGAAAGGACAGGGAGTAACTGAAGCTTTCTTT. The V call is TRBV10-3, the J call TRBJ1-1; 8 bases fit TRBD1. The CDR3 sequence is 15 residues long. The junction had 11 bases not matched to a gene; V was cut back by 6 bases and J by 5 bases. Germline V gene data show CDR1 as ENHRY and CDR2 as SYGVKD.

The CDR3 reads CASSSGGNTEAFF. The CDR3 DNA reads TGTGCCAGCAGCTCCGGGGGGAACACTGAAGCTTTCTTT. The genes are TRBV11-3 and TRBJ1-1; the D gene is possibly TRBD1 (5 bases). This CDR3 is built from 13 residues. Trimming removed 4 bases from V and 1 base from J, with 7 bases in between. CDR1 is SGHNT, CDR2 YENEEA, per germline.

As DNA, the CDR3 is TGTGCCAGTAGTACCGAGACGGGTTACGGCAGGGGCAATCAGCCCCAGCATTTT. Encoded protein: CASSTETGYGRGNQPQHF. This chain connects TRBV19 to TRBJ1-5; a possible D gene is TRBD1 (5 bases). V was clipped by 4 bases and J by 2 bases, with 21 bases between them. The CDR3 runs to 18 residues. The germline V gene encodes CDR1 LNHDA and CDR2 SQIVND (reference sequence).

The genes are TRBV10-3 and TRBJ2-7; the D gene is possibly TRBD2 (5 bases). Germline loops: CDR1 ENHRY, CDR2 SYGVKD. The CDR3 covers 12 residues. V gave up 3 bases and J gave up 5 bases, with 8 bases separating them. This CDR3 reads CAISDPGDEQYF. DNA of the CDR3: TGTGCCATCAGTGATCCCGGGGACGAGCAGTACTTC.

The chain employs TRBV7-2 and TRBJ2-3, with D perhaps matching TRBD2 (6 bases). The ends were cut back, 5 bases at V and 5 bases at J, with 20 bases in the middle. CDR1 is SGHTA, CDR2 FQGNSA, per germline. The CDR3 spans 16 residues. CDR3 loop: CASSQNSWGVQDTQYF. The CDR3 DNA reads TGTGCCAGCAGCCAAAATTCGTGGGGGGTTCAAGATACGCAGTATTTT.

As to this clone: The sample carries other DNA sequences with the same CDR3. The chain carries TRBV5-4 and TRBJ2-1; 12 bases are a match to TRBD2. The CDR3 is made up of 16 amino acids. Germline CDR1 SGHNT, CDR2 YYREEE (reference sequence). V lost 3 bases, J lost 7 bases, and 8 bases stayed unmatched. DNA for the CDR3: TGTGCCAGCAGCTCCCCCCTAGCGGGAGGGGTAAATGAGCAGTTCTTC. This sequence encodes CASSSPLAGGVNEQFF.

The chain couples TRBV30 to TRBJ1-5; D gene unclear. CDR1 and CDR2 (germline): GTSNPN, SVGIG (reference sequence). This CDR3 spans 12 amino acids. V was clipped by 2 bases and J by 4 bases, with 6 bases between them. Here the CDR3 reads CAWSQQNQPQHF. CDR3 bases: TGTGCCTGGAGTCAACAGAATCAGCCCCAGCATTTT.